One and the same sample provided the 27 T cell receptor beta chains below, sequenced in a study of T cell responses to AZD1222 COVID-19 vaccine. Assay: immunoSEQ multiplex PCR; the TCRdb copy retains only in-frame clones and omits some. The data show 95,000 to 150,000 clones, less than 90% seen once. Sample: peripheral blood, taken on day 0 of AZD1222 vaccination. The receptors originated from an adult in good health.

This clone is a singleton in its sample. The V gene is TRBV9, the J gene TRBJ1-2; D is unresolved. The ends were cut back, 0 bases at V and 3 bases at J, with 15 bases in the middle. This CDR3 is 16 amino acids long. Germline-derived CDR1 and CDR2 are SGDLS and YYNGEE. The CDR3 nucleotides read TGTGCCAGCAGCGTAGCTCTAAACACCAATGACTATGGCTACACCTTC. Translated: CASSVALNTNDYGYTF.

V and J are TRBV7-9 and TRBJ2-1, with D perhaps matching TRBD1 or TRBD2 (6 bases each). The CDR3 is made up of 15 amino acids. CDR1 is SEHNR, CDR2 FQNEAQ, per germline (reference sequence). V lost 0 bases and J lost 4, with 10 bases in between. The chain's CDR3 is CASSLAEGVYNEQFF. The CDR3 bases are TGTGCCAGCAGCTTAGCGGAGGGGGTTTACAATGAGCAGTTCTTC.

The chain has TRBV27 and TRBJ2-2; 9 bases line up with TRBD1. J was trimmed by 4 bases and V by 1 base; bases with no gene match: 4. The CDR3 consists of 16 residues. The germline gives CDR1 MNHEY, CDR2 SMNVEV (reference sequence). The CDR3 sequence is CASSLWGQGSTGELFF. Here the CDR3 DNA reads TGTGCCAGCAGTTTATGGGGACAGGGAAGCACCGGGGAGCTGTTTTTT.

Written as DNA, the CDR3 is TGTGCCAGCAGCCCCGGGGGCGGGTATGGCTACACCTTC. Amino acids: CASSPGGGYGYTF. The rearrangement uses TRBV3-1 (or the pseudogene TRBV3-2) and TRBJ1-2, with D possibly being TRBD1 (6 bases). V dropped 4 bases and J dropped 5 bases, with 11 bases sitting between them. CDR3 length: 13 residues. Germline V gene sequence: CDR1 LGHDT, CDR2 YNNKEL (reference sequence).

This clone was counted a few times. This sequence joins TRBV9 and TRBJ1-2; D is uncertain. Germline CDR1 reads SGDLS; CDR2 reads YYNGEE. This CDR3 spans 12 amino acids. Between the trimmed V and J ends, which lost 4 bases and 8 bases, there was a span of 12 bases. In DNA form, the CDR3 reads TGTGCCAGCAGCTCCAGTCTACCAGGCTACACCTTC. Translated: CASSSSLPGYTF.

The CDR3 coding sequence is TGCGCCAGCAGCCACCCAGGGACGTCTCCTGGAAACACCATATATTTT. Translated, it gives CASSHPGTSPGNTIYF. The gene calls are TRBV4-1 and TRBJ1-3; D possibly corresponds to TRBD1 (5 bases). Germline V lookup: CDR1 MGHRA, CDR2 YSYEKL. V was trimmed by 3 bases and J by 2 bases, leaving 14 bases between them. The CDR3 runs to 16 residues.

This rearrangement joins TRBV5-5 to TRBJ1-2; TRBD1 is a possible D gene (5 bases). CDR1 and CDR2 (germline): SGHKS, YYEKEE (reference sequence). CDR3 length: 15 residues. Trimming cost V 0 bases and J 1 base, with 10 bases left between them. CDR3 sequence reads: CASSLAGDGNYGYTF. In nucleotides, the CDR3 is TGTGCCAGCAGCTTGGCCGGGGACGGTAACTATGGCTACACCTTC.

V gene TRBV5-3 combines with J gene TRBJ1-5; D may be TRBD1 (5 bases). TRBV5-3 is an ORF for which the function is uncertain. This CDR3 has 14 residues. The germline V and J ends were trimmed by 3 bases and 4 bases, with 11 bases remaining between them. CDR3 sequence: CARSSGVGNQPQHF. The CDR3 nucleotides read TGTGCCAGAAGCTCGGGGGTAGGTAATCAGCCCCAGCATTTT.

This clone appeared once. This chain joins TRBV5-1 and TRBJ2-1; no clear D. Germline lookup yields CDR1 SGHRS and CDR2 YFSETQ. The CDR3 runs 16 residues. The V end was cut by 4 bases, the J end by 4 bases, with 18 bases between. In DNA form, the CDR3 reads TGCGCCAGCAGCGCATCCCTAACGGGCCTGTACAATGAGCAGTTCTTC. This codes for CASSASLTGLYNEQFF. Filled out from reference TRBV5-1 and TRBJ2-1, the complete variable domain reads KAGVTQTPRYLIKTRGQQVTLSCSPISGHRSVSWYQQTPGQGLQFLFEYFSETQRNKGNFPGRFSGRQFSNSRSEMNVSTLELGDSALYLCASSASLTGLYNEQFFGPGTRLTVL.

In DNA form, the CDR3 reads TGTGCCAGCAGTTACTCGAGGGTTTCGGTGACTGAAGCTTTCTTT. This encodes CASSYSRVSVTEAFF. The chain uses TRBV6-5 and TRBJ1-1; D is uncertain. CDR1 and CDR2 from the germline V gene are MNHEY and SVGAGI. The CDR3 is 15 amino acids. V lost 0 bases and J 5 bases, leaving 13 bases between the germline ends.

Written as DNA, the CDR3 is TGTGCCAGCAATAAACAGGGGGCCTACTATGGCTACACCTTC. Translating gives CASNKQGAYYGYTF. V and J are TRBV6-5 and TRBJ1-2, with TRBD1 matching over 9 bases. This CDR3 comprises 14 residues. Looked up from germline, CDR1 is MNHEY and CDR2 is SVGAGI. Trimming took 7 bases from V and 3 from J; bases not matched to a gene: 6.

The chain combines TRBV30 with TRBJ1-4, with D maybe TRBD1 (6 bases). CDR3 length equals 12 residues. Trimming pared 3 bases from V and 8 bases from J, leaving 10 bases between. CDR1 and CDR2 (germline): GTSNPN, SVGIG (reference sequence). CDR3: CAWSRGSEKLFF. CDR3 DNA sequence: TGTGCCTGGAGCAGGGGTAGCGAAAAACTGTTTTTT.

V and J are TRBV3-1 (or the pseudogene TRBV3-2) and TRBJ1-1; 8 bases are a match to TRBD1. Germline V gene sequence: CDR1 LGHDT, CDR2 YNNKEL (reference sequence). Trimming took 2 bases from V and 7 from J; bases not matched to a gene: 3. The CDR3 totals 13 residues. CDR3 sequence reads: CASSQSQGVEAFF. The CDR3 bases are TGTGCCAGCAGCCAATCACAGGGGGTTGAAGCTTTCTTT.

The rearrangement links TRBV30 to TRBJ2-1, with 10 bases matching TRBD2. CDR1 and CDR2 from the germline V gene are GTSNPN and SVGIG (reference sequence). This CDR3 is built from 15 residues. After removal of 0 bases from V and 6 bases from J, the junction contained 5 bases not matched to a gene. CDR3 sequence (DNA): TGTGCCTGGAGTGTTAGCTTAGCGGGGGGCAATGAGCAGTTCTTC. Protein product: CAWSVSLAGGNEQFF.

This clone was recorded a few times. V usage is TRBV12-3 or TRBV12-4 and J usage is TRBJ1-5; no firm D call. The CDR3 spans 13 residues. V was clipped by 6 bases and J by 11 bases, with 17 bases between them. The CDR3 nucleotides are TGTGCCAGCAGGTCTGTCCCGCAATCAGCCCAGCATTTT. It yields the protein CASRSVPQSAQHF.

The chain uses TRBV7-2 and TRBJ2-1; D call uncertain. The CDR3 extends over 12 amino acids. Germline V gene sequence: CDR1 SGHTA, CDR2 FQGNSA. The V gene lost 5 bases and the J gene lost 4 bases, with 6 bases spanning the gap. Here the CDR3 DNA reads TGTGCCAGCAGCACTCAGTACAATGAGCAGTTCTTC. Protein: CASSTQYNEQFF. The entire variable domain, with the rest obtained from reference TRBV7-2 and TRBJ2-1, is as follows: GAGVSQSPSNKVTEKGKDVELRCDPISGHTALYWYRQSLGQGLEFLIYFQGNSAPDKSGLPSDRFSAERTGGSVSTLTIQRTQQEDSAVYLCASSTQYNEQFFGPGTRLTVL.

The chain employs TRBV19 and TRBJ2-1, with 12 bases fitting TRBD2. The trim removed 3 bases at V and 1 base at J, leaving 10 bases unmatched. This CDR3 has 19 residues. CDR1 and CDR2 from the germline V gene are LNHDA and SQIVND (reference sequence). The DNA of the CDR3 is TGTGCCAGTAGTATGTGGAGACTAGCGGGAGTCCCATCCTACAATGAGCAGTTCTTC. It codes for CASSMWRLAGVPSYNEQFF. The whole variable domain, filled in from reference TRBV19 and TRBJ2-1, reads DGGITQSPKYLFRKEGQNVTLSCEQNLNHDAMYWYRQDPGQGLRLIYYSQIVNDFQKGDIAEGYSVSREKKESFPLTVTSAQKNPTAFYLCASSMWRLAGVPSYNEQFFGPGTRLTVL.

J is TRBJ1-2 and V is TRBV19; 8 bases are shared with TRBD1. Germline V lookup: CDR1 LNHDA, CDR2 SQIVND (reference sequence). The CDR3 runs 14 residues. With V trimmed by 7 bases and J by 8 bases, 12 bases remained unmatched. The CDR3 DNA reads TGTGCCAGTATAAGACGGACAGGGTCTATCGGCTACACCTTC. Encoded protein: CASIRRTGSIGYTF.

Regarding this clone: At one of its ends the junction is not consistent with the germline gene, which may arise from a read error. The J gene is TRBJ2-5, the V gene TRBV5-4, with 11 nucleotides matching TRBD1. In germline, CDR1 is SGHNT, CDR2 YYREEE (reference sequence). The CDR3 has 14 residues. CDR3 in amino acids: CASNLDRGRETQYF. CDR3 nucleotide sequence: TGTGCCAGCAACTTGGACAGGGGGCGAGAGACCCAGTACTTC.

CDR3 sequence reads: CASSKDRGLYEQYF. In nucleotides, the CDR3 is TGTGCCAGCAGCAAGGACAGGGGGCTGTACGAGCAGTACTTC. The V call is TRBV13, the J call TRBJ2-7; 11 nucleotides match TRBD1. The germline V gene has CDR1 PRHDT and CDR2 FYEKMQ (reference sequence). J was trimmed by 4 bases and V by 5 bases; bases with no gene match: 4. This CDR3 region has 14 residues.

The chain carries TRBV28 and TRBJ1-1; D possibly corresponds to TRBD1 (5 bases). The CDR3 sequence is 12 residues long. Germline CDR1 reads MDHEN; CDR2 reads SYDVKM. V was trimmed by 6 bases and J by 11 bases, leaving 16 bases between them. CDR3 nucleotides: TGTGCCAGCAGCCGACGGGACTTTGATGCTTTCTTT. It specifies CASSRRDFDAFF.

The chain combines TRBV12-3 or TRBV12-4 with TRBJ2-3; D not resolved. The ends were cut back, 4 bases at V and 4 bases at J, with 6 bases in the middle. This CDR3 has 12 amino acids. The CDR3 DNA reads TGTGCCAGCAGTTCGTCCGCAGATACGCAGTATTTT. Translated: CASSSSADTQYF.

The chain is built from TRBV7-2 and TRBJ2-7, with 9 bases lining up with TRBD1. The length of the CDR3 is 15 residues. Unmatched junction bases numbered 5, after V lost 5 bases and J lost 0 bases. Germline V gene lookup returns CDR1 SGHTA and CDR2 FQGNSA. CDR3 loop: CASSRGTGFSYEQYF. The CDR3 region has the DNA TGTGCCAGCAGCAGAGGGACAGGGTTCTCCTACGAGCAGTACTTC.

This sequence joins TRBV5-6 and TRBJ1-4; the D is unclear. Trimming cost V 0 bases and J 1 base, with 10 bases left between them. The CDR3 is made up of 16 amino acids. Germline-derived CDR1 and CDR2 are SGHDT and YYEEEE. CDR3 protein: CASSLGREVTNEKLFF. The CDR3 bases are TGTGCCAGCAGCTTGGGGAGGGAAGTAACTAATGAAAAACTGTTTTTT.

This clone was detected only once. This chain joins TRBV7-9 and TRBJ1-4; 10 bases are shared with TRBD1. CDR1 is SEHNR and CDR2 is FQNEAQ in the germline V gene (reference sequence). V gave up 2 bases and J gave up 6 bases; unmatched junction bases: 6. CDR3 length: 16 residues. CDR3 amino acids: CASSLKLGQGYEKLFF. CDR3 nucleotide sequence: TGTGCCAGCAGCTTAAAACTGGGACAGGGGTATGAAAAACTGTTTTTT. The whole variable domain, filled in from reference TRBV7-9 and TRBJ1-4, reads DTGVSQNPRHKITKRGQNVTFRCDPISEHNRLYWYRQTLGQGPEFLTYFQNEAQLEKSRLLSDRFSAERPKGSFSTLEIQRTEQGDSAMYLCASSLKLGQGYEKLFFGSGTQLSVL.

The chain has TRBV9 and TRBJ2-3; 8 bases fit TRBD2. This CDR3 is 15 amino acids long. Germline V gene sequence: CDR1 SGDLS, CDR2 YYNGEE. The junction had 8 bases not matched to a gene; V was cut back by 4 bases and J by 4 bases. The CDR3 DNA follows: TGTGCCAGCAGCCCCAGTATAGCGGGATCAGATACGCAGTATTTT. It specifies CASSPSIAGSDTQYF. Full variable domain (rest looked up from reference TRBV9 and TRBJ2-3): DSGVTQTPKHLITATGQRVTLRCSPRSGDLSVYWYQQSLDQGLQFLIQYYNGEERAKGNILERFSAQQFPDLHSELNLSSLELGDSALYFCASSPSIAGSDTQYFGPGTRLTVL.

The rearrangement joins TRBV6-5 to TRBJ2-5; D possibly uses TRBD1 or TRBD2 (5 bases each). The V gene lost 8 bases and the J gene lost 1 base, with 11 bases spanning the gap. CDR1 is MNHEY and CDR2 is SVGAGI in the germline V gene. The CDR3 runs to 13 residues. The CDR3 is CASSRDPQETQYF. In DNA, the CDR3 is TGTGCCAGCTCCAGGGACCCCCAAGAGACCCAGTACTTC.